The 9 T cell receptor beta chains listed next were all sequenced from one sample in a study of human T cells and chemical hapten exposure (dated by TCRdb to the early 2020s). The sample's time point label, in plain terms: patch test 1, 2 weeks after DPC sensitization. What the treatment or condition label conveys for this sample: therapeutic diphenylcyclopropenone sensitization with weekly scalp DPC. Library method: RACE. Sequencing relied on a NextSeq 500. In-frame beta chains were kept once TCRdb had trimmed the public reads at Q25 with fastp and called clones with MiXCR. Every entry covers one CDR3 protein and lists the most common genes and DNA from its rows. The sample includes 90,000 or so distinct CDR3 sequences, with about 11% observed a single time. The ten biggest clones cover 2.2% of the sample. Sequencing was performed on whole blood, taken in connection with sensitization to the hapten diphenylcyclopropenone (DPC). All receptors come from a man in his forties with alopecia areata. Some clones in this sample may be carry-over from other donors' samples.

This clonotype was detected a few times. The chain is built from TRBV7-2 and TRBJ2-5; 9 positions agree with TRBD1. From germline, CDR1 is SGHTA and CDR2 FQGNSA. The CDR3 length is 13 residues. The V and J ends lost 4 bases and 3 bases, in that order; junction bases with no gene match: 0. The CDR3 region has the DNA TGTGCCAGCAGCTGGGACAGGGAAGAGACCCAGTACTTC. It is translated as CASSWDREETQYF.

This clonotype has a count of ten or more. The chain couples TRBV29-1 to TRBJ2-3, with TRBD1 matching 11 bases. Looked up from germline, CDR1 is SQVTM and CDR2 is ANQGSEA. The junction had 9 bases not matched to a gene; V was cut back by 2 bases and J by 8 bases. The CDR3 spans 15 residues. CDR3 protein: CSVERWGQGGSTQYF. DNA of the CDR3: TGCAGCGTTGAAAGATGGGGACAGGGGGGTTCTACGCAGTATTTT.

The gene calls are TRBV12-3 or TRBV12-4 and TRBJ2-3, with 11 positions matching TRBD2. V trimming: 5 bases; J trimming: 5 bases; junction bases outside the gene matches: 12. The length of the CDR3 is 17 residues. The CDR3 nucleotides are TGTGCCAGCAGTACCACTAGCGGGAGAGGGGGGAGAGATACGCAGTATTTT. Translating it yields CASSTTSGRGGRDTQYF.

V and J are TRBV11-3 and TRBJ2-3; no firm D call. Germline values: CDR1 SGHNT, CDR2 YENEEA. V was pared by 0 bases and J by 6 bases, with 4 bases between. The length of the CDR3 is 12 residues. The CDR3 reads CASSLERDTQYF. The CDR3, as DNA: TGTGCCAGCAGCTTAGAACGGGATACGCAGTATTTT. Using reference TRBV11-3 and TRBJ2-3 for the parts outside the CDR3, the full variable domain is EAGVVQSPRYKIIEKKQPVAFWCNPISGHNTLYWYLQNLGQGPELLIRYENEEAVDDSQLPKDRFSAERLKGVDSTLKIQPAELGDSAVYLCASSLERDTQYFGPGTRLTVL.

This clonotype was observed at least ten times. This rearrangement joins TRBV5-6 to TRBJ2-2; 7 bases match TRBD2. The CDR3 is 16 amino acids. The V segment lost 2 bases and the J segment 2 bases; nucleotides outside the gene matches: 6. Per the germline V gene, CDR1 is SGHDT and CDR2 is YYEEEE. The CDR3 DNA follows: TGTGCCAGCAGCTTACGACTAGCTGCTAACACCGGGGAGCTGTTTTTT. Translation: CASSLRLAANTGELFF.

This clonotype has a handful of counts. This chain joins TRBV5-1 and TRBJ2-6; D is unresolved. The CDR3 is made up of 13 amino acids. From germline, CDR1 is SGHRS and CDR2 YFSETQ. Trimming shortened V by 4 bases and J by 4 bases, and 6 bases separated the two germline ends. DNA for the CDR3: TGCGCCAGCAGCCCAGAGGGGGCCAACGTCCTGACTTTC. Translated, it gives CASSPEGANVLTF.

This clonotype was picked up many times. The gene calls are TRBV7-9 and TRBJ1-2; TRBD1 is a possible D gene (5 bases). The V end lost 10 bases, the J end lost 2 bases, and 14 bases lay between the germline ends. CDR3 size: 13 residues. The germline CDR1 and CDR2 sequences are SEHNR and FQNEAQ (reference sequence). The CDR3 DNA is TGTGCCACGACGGGTGGGGGAAACTATGGCTACACCTTC. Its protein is CATTGGGNYGYTF.

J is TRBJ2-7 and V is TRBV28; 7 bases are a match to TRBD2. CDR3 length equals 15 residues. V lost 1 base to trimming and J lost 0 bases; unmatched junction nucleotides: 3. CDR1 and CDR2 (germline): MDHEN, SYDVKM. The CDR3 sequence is CASSLSRTSSYEQYV. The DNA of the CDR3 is TGTGCCAGCAGTTTATCCAGGACTAGCTCCTACGAGCAGTACGTC.

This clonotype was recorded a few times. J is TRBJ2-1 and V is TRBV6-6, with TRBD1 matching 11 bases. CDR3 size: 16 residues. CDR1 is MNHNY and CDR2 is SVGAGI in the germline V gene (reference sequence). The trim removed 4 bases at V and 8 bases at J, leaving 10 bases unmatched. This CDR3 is CASSWTVGQGVDEQFF. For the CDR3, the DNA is TGTGCCAGCAGTTGGACGGTGGGACAGGGGGTGGATGAGCAGTTCTTC.